Sequencing of this T cell receptor (beta chain) was carried out in a study of identical twins. There are 13 residues in the CDR3. The germline V gene encodes CDR1 MNHEY and CDR2 SVGEGT. With 2 bases removed from V and 10 bases from J, the gap between germline ends came to 12 bases. Study observations and caveats: There was an excess of low generation probability in the out-of-frame alpha sequences that twins shared. For cord blood, abundant beta clonotypes had fewer insertions, unlike memory repertoires, which showed none. The authors noted that invariant MAIT and iNKT cells could partly confound zero-insertion analyses.

cDNA molecules carried unique molecular identifiers, and template switching added a universal primer site. MiXCR, run by TCRdb on the 5' RACE reads, gives a single entry per CDR3 protein. The sample has about 530,000 distinct CDR3 sequences; approximately 20% are singletons. About this clonotype itself: Antigen specificity is unknown.

This sample was also put to use in a study of yellow fever vaccine responses in identical twins.

This chain uses TRBV6-2 or TRBV6-3 with TRBJ2-1, with D perhaps given as TRBD1 or TRBD2 (5 bases each). The sequence derives from a woman between 18 and 29 years old in good health. The sequencing sample was made of CD4+ T cells sorted from blood. DNA of the CDR3: TGTGCCAGCAGTTACGTGAGGGACGGAGAGCAGTTCTTC. It encodes CASSYVRDGEQFF.